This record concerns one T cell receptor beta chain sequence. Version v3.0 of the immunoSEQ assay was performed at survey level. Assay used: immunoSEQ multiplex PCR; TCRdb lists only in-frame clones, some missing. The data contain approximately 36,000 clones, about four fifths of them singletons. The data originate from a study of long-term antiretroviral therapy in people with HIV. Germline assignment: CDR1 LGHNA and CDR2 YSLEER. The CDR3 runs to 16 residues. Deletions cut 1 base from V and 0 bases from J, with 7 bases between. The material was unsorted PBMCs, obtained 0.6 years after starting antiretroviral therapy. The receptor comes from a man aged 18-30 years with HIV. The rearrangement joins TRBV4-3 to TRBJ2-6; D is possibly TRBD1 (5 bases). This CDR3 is CASSQAGFSGANVLTF. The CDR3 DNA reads TGCGCCAGCAGCCAAGCAGGGTTCTCTGGGGCCAACGTCCTGACTTTC.